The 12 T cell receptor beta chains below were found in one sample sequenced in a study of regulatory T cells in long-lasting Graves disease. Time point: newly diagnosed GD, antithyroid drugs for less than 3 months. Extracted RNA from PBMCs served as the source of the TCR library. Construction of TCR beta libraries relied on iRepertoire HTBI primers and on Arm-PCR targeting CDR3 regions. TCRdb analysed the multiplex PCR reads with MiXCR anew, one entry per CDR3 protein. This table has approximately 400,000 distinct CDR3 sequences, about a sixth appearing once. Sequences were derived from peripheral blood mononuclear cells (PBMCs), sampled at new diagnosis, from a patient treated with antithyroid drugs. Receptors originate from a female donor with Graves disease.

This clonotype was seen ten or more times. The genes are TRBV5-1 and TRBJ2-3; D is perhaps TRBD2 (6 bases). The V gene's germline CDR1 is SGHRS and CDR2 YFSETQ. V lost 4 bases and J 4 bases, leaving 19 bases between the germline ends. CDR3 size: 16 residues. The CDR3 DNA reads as TGCGCCAGCAGCCTTAGACTAGTGGAGAGGTCAGATACGCAGTATTTT. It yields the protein CASSLRLVERSDTQYF.

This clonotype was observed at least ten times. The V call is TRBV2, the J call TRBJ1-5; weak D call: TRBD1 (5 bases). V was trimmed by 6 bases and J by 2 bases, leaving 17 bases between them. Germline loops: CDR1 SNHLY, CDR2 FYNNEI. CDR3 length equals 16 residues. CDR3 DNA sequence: TGTGCCAGCAGCGTACCCCGACAAGGGGGCAATCAGCCCCAGCATTTT. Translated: CASSVPRQGGNQPQHF.

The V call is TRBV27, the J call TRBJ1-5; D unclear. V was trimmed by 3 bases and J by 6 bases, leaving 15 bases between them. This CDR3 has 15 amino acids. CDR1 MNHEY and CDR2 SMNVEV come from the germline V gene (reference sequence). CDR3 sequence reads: CASSLSVGRTQPQHF. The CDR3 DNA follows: TGTGCCAGCAGTTTGTCGGTGGGGAGGACTCAGCCCCAGCATTTT.

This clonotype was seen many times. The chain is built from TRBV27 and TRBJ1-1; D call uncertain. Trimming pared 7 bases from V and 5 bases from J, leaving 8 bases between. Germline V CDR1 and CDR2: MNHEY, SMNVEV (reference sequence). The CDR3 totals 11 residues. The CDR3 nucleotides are TGTGCCAGCAAGCGTGAGACTGAAGCTTTCTTT. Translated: CASKRETEAFF.

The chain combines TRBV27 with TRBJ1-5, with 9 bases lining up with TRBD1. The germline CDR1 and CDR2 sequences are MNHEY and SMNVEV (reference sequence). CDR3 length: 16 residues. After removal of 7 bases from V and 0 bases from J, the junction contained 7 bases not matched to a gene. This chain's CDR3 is CASNSGQGYSNQPQHF. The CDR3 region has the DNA TGTGCCAGCAACTCGGGACAGGGCTATAGCAATCAGCCCCAGCATTTT.

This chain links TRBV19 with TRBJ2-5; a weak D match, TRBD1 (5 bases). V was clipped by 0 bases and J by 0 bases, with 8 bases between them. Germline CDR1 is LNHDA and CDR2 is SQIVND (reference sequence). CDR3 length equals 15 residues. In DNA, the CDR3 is TGTGCCAGTAGTATAGATGTACAGGACCAAGAGACCCAGTACTTC. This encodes CASSIDVQDQETQYF.

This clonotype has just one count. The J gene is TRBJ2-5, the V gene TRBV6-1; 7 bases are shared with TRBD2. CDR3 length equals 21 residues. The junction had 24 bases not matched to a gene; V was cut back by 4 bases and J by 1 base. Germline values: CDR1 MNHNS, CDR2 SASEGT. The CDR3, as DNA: TGTGCCAGCAGTGTTCGGACGCCGGCCTCTGTTGCTTCGGGGGGCCAAGAGACCCAGTACTTC. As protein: CASSVRTPASVASGGQETQYF.

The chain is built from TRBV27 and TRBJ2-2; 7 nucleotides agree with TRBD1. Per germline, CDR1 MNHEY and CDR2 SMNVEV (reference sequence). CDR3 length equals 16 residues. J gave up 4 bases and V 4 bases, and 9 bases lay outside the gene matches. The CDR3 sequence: CASSSYYRGSTGELFF. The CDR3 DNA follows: TGTGCCAGCAGTTCATATTACAGGGGAAGCACCGGGGAGCTGTTTTTT.

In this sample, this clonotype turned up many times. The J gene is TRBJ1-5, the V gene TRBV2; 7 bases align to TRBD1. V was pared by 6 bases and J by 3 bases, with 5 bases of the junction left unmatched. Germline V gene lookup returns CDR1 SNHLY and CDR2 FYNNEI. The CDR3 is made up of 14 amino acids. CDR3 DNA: TGTGCCAGCAGGTTGGGACAGATCAATCAGCCCCAGCATTTT. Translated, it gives CASRLGQINQPQHF.

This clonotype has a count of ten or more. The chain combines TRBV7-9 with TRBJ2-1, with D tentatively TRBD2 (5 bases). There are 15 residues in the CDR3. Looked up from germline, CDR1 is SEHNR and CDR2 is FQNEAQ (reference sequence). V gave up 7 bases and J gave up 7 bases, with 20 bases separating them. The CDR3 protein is CASTQAGVAGNEQFF. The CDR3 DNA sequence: TGTGCCAGCACCCAGGCCGGGGTGGCTGGAAATGAGCAGTTCTTC.

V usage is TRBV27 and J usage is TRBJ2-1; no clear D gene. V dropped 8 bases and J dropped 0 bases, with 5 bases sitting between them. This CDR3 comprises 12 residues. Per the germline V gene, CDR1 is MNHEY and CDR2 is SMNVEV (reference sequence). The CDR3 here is CASQSSYNEQFF. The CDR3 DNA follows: TGTGCCAGCCAAAGCTCCTACAATGAGCAGTTCTTC.

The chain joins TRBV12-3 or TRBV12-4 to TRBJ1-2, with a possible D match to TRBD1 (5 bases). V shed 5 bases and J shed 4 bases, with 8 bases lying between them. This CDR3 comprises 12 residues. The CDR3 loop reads CASSPQAYGYTF. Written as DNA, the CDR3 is TGTGCCAGCAGTCCACAGGCCTATGGCTACACCTTC.